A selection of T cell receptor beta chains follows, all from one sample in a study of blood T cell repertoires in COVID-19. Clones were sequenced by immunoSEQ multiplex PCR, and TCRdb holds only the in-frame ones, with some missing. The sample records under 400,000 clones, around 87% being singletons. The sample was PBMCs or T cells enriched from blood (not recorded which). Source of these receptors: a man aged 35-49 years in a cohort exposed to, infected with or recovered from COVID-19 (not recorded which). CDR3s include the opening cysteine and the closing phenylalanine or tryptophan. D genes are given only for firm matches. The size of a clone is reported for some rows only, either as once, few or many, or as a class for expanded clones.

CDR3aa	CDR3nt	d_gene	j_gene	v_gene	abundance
CASSLGGANTGELFF	TGCGCCAGCAGCTTGGGCGGCGCGAACACCGGGGAGCTGTTTTTT	NA	TRBJ2-2	TRBV5-1	NA
CASRGSARRYEQYF	TGTGCCAGCAGGGGTAGCGCCAGGAGATACGAGCAGTACTTC	NA	TRBJ2-7	TRBV6-5	NA
CATNRGAQPQHF	TGCGCCACAAACAGGGGTGCTCAGCCCCAGCATTTT	TRBD1	TRBJ1-5	TRBV23-1	NA
CASSPAGGRWTEAFF	TGTGCCAGCAGCCCAGCAGGGGGGCGATGGACTGAAGCTTTCTTT	TRBD1	TRBJ1-1	TRBV5-4	NA
CSVKVSTLSTDTQYF	TGCAGCGTTAAAGTCTCTACTCTTAGCACAGATACGCAGTATTTT	NA	TRBJ2-3	TRBV29-1	NA
CASSQDPAGTRRYEQYF	TGTGCCAGCAGCCAAGATCCAGCCGGGACTAGAAGATACGAGCAGTACTTC	TRBD2	TRBJ2-7	TRBV4-2	NA
CASSTDRLMNTEAFF	TGTGCCAGCAGCACAGACAGGCTCATGAACACTGAAGCTTTCTTT	NA	TRBJ1-1	TRBV7-9	NA
CATSRDRATYEQYF	TGTGCCACCAGCAGGGACAGGGCGACCTACGAGCAGTACTTC	TRBD1	TRBJ2-7	TRBV15	NA
CASSLVYQRDYNEQFF	TGTGCCAGCAGCTTGGTTTACCAGCGGGATTACAATGAGCAGTTCTTC	TRBD2	TRBJ2-1	TRBV5-8	once
CAWSQQGEVYEQYF	TGTGCCTGGAGCCAGCAGGGTGAAGTCTACGAGCAGTACTTC	NA	TRBJ2-7	TRBV30	NA
CASSYLPGPGVYEQYF	TGTGCCAGCAGTTACCTACCTGGGCCAGGGGTCTACGAGCAGTACTTC	NA	TRBJ2-7	TRBV7-8	NA
CASGGTGTNEKLFF	TGTGCCAGCGGAGGGACAGGGACTAATGAAAAACTGTTTTTT	TRBD1	TRBJ1-4	TRBV27	NA
CASSFGGSGSYNEQFF	TGTGCCAGCAGTTTTGGGGGGAGCGGATCCTACAATGAGCAGTTCTTC	NA	TRBJ2-1	TRBV28	NA
CASSLGTGAGNTIYF	TGCGCCAGCAGCTTGGGTACAGGGGCTGGAAACACCATATATTTT	TRBD1	TRBJ1-3	TRBV5-1	once
CASSFKTGKGNEQYF	TGTGCCAGCAGCTTTAAGACAGGGAAGGGTAACGAGCAGTACTTC	TRBD1	TRBJ2-7	TRBV5-4	NA
CASSYLDSSYGYTF	TGTGCCAGCAGTTACCTGGACAGTTCCTATGGCTACACCTTC	NA	TRBJ1-2	TRBV6-6	NA
CTYRTGTGRGYTF	TGCACTTACCGCACCGGGACAGGGCGCGGCTACACCTTC	TRBD1	TRBJ1-2	TRBV29-1	few
CASSPILAGNTGELFF	TGTGCCAGCAGTCCCATATTAGCGGGAAACACCGGGGAGCTGTTTTTT	TRBD2	TRBJ2-2	TRBV27	NA
CASSQQGGEETQYF	TGTGCCAGCAGCCAACAGGGAGGGGAAGAGACCCAGTACTTC	TRBD2	TRBJ2-5	TRBV3-1/TRBV3-2	once
CASSLDRGNYEQYF	TGTGCCAGCAGCCTCGACAGGGGAAACTACGAGCAGTACTTC	TRBD1	TRBJ2-7	TRBV3-1/TRBV3-2	NA